This entry describes one TCR beta chain. Its antigen is as yet unknown. The data belong to a study of regulatory T cells in long-lasting Graves disease. Study results and limitations: Persistent Graves' patients showed a TCR diversity that was lower than that of newly diagnosed ones.

Through Arm-PCR of CDR3 regions and iRepertoire HTBI primers, TCR beta libraries were built. TCRdb recomputed calls from the multiplex PCR reads with MiXCR, one row per CDR3 protein. The sample carries around 330,000 distinct CDR3 sequences, over 15% recorded once. V was trimmed by 1 base and J by 4 bases, leaving 26 bases between them. Per the germline V gene, CDR1 is DFQATT and CDR2 is SNEGSKA (reference sequence). This CDR3 is 19 amino acids long. Stated time point: newly diagnosed GD, antithyroid drugs for less than 3 months. Following extraction of RNA from PBMCs, that RNA was used to make the TCR library. American Thyroid Association guidelines served as the basis for diagnosing Graves' disease.

The rearrangement uses TRBV20-1 and TRBJ2-1; D gene uncertain. The source material was peripheral blood mononuclear cells (PBMCs), sampled at new diagnosis, from a patient treated with antithyroid drugs. The clonotype originates from a female donor with Graves disease. This chain's CDR3 is CSARGRPWTLGPKYNEQFF. The CDR3 nucleotides read TGCAGTGCTAGAGGCCGACCCTGGACCCTCGGACCCAAATACAATGAGCAGTTCTTC.